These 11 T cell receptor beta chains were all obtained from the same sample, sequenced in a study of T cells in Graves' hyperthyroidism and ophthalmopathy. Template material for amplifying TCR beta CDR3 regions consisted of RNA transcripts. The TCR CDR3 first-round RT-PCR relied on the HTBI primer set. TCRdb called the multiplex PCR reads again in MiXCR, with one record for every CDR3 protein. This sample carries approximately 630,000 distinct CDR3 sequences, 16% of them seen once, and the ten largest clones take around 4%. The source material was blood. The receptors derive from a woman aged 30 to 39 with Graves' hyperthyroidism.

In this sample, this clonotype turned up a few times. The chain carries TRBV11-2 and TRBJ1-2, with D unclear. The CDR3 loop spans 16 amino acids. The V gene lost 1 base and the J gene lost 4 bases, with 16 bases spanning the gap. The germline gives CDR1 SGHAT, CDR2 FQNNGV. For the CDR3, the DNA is TGTGCCAGCAGCTTAGCTCCACGGACCGACTCCTATGGCTACACCTTC. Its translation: CASSLAPRTDSYGYTF.

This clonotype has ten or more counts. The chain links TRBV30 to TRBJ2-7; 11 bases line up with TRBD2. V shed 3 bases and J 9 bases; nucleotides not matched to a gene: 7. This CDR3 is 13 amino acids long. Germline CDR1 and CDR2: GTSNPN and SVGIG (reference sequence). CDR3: CAWRLAGVNGQYF. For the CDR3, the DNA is TGTGCCTGGAGACTAGCGGGAGTAAACGGGCAGTACTTC. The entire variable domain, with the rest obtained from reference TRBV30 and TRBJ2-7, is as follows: SQTIHQWPATLVQPVGSPLSLECTVEGTSNPNLYWYRQAAGRGLQLLFYSVGIGQISSEVPQNLSASRPQDRQFILSSKKLLLSDSGFYLCAWRLAGVNGQYFGPGTRLTVT.

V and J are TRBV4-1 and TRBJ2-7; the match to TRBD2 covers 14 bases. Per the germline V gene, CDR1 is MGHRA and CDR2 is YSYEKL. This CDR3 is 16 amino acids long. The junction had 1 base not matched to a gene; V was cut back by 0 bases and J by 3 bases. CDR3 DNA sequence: TGCGCCAGCAGCCAAGAAGGGACTAGCGGGAGCTACGAGCAGTACTTC. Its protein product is CASSQEGTSGSYEQYF.

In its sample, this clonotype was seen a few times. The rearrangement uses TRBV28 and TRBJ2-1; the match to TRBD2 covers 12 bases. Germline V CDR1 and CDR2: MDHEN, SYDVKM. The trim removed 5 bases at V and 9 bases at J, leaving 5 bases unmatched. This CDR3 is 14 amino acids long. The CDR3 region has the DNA TGTGCCAGCAGTAAACAGACTAGCGGGAGTGAGCAGTTCTTC. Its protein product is CASSKQTSGSEQFF.

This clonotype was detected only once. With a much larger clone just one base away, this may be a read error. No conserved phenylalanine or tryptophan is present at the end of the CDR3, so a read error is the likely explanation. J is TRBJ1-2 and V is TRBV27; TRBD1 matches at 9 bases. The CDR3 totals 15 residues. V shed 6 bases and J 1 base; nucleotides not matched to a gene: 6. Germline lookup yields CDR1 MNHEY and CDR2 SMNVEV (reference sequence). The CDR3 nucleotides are TGTGCCAGCAGGACTGGACAGGGGCTTAACTATGGCTACACCCTC. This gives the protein CASRTGQGLNYGYTL.

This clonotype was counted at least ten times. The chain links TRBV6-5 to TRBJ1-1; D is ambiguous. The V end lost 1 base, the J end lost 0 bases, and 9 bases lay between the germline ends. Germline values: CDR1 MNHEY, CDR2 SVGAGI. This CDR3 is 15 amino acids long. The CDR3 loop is CASSYYGSLNTEAFF. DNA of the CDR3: TGTGCCAGCAGTTACTATGGCAGCCTGAACACTGAAGCTTTCTTT.

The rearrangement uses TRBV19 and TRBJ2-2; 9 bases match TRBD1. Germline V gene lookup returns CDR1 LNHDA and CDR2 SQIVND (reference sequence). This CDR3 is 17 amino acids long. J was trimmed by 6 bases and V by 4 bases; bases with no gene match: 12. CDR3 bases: TGTGCCAGTAGTACCAATTCCGGGACAGGGATTTCCGGGGAGCTGTTTTTT. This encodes CASSTNSGTGISGELFF.

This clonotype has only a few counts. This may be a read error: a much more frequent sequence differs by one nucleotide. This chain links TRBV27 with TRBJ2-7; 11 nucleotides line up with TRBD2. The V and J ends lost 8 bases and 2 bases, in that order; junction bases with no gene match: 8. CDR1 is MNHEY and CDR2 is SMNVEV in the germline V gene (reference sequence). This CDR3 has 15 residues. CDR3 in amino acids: CASPRLAGRTYEQYF. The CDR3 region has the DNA TGTGCCAGCCCCCGACTAGCGGGAAGAACCTACGAGCAGTACTTC.

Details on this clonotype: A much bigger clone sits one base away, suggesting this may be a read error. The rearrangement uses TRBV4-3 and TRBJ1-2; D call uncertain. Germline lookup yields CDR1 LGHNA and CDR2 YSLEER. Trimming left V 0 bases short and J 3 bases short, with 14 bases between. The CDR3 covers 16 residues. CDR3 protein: CASSQDVTLPDYGYTF. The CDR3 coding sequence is TGCGCCAGCAGCCAAGATGTGACGCTTCCAGACTATGGCTACACCTTC.

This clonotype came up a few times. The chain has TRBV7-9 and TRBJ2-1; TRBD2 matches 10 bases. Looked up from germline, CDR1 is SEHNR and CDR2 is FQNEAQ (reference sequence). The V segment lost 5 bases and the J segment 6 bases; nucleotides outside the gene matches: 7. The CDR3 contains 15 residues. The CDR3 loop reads CASSQTAGGSNEQFF. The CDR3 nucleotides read TGTGCCAGCAGCCAAACAGCGGGAGGGTCCAATGAGCAGTTCTTC. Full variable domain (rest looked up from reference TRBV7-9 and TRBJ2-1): DTGVSQNPRHKITKRGQNVTFRCDPISEHNRLYWYRQTLGQGPEFLTYFQNEAQLEKSRLLSDRFSAERPKGSFSTLEIQRTEQGDSAMYLCASSQTAGGSNEQFFGPGTRLTVL.

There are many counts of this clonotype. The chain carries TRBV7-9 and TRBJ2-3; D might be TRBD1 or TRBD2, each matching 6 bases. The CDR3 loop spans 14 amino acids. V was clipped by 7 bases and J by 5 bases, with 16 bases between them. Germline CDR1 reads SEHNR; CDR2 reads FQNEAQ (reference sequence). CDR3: CASNTGAQGDTQYF. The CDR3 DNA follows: TGTGCCAGCAACACGGGGGCGCAAGGAGATACGCAGTATTTT.